The 31 T cell receptor beta chains listed next were all sequenced from one sample in a study of blood T cell repertoires in COVID-19. Assay: immunoSEQ multiplex PCR; the TCRdb copy retains only in-frame clones and omits some. The table lists under 85,000 clones, around 85% of them singletons. Material: peripheral blood. The source is a woman of 80 years or more with active or convalescent COVID-19.

The rearrangement links TRBV19 to TRBJ2-4; tentatively, D is TRBD2 (6 bases). The CDR3 contains 12 residues. Trimming removed 7 bases from V and 8 bases from J, with 12 bases in between. Germline loops: CDR1 LNHDA, CDR2 SQIVND (reference sequence). CDR3 coding DNA: TGTGCCAGTATATCCAGGGAGGACATTCAGTACTTC. Protein product: CASISREDIQYF.

This clone was seen only once. The V gene is TRBV9, the J gene TRBJ1-3; no clear D gene. V was shortened by 4 bases and J by 3 bases, with 8 bases between the two germline ends. CDR3 length: 13 residues. CDR1 SGDLS and CDR2 YYNGEE come from the germline V gene. The CDR3 nucleotides are TGTGCCAGCAGCTCCCCCATTGGAAACACCATATATTTT. This sequence encodes CASSSPIGNTIYF.

This sequence joins TRBV7-2 and TRBJ2-5; a possible D gene is TRBD2 (5 bases). The CDR3 spans 15 residues. Germline-derived CDR1 and CDR2 are SGHTA and FQGNSA. With 4 bases removed from V and 5 bases from J, the gap between germline ends came to 17 bases. CDR3 region: CASSSARLKHETQYF. The DNA for the CDR3 is TGTGCCAGCAGCTCGGCAAGACTAAAGCACGAGACCCAGTACTTC.

The chain couples TRBV5-6 to TRBJ1-6, with D unclear. The V gene lost 0 bases and the J gene lost 10 bases, with 11 bases spanning the gap. The CDR3 consists of 14 residues. The germline V gene has CDR1 SGHDT and CDR2 YYEEEE. DNA for the CDR3: TGTGCCAGCAGCTTGGGGGGAGAGCAGTCACCCCTCCACTTT. It encodes CASSLGGEQSPLHF.

The chain links TRBV19 to TRBJ1-4; D is possibly TRBD1 (6 bases). Germline V gene sequence: CDR1 LNHDA, CDR2 SQIVND (reference sequence). With 7 bases removed from V and 6 bases from J, the gap between germline ends came to 21 bases. The CDR3 loop spans 16 amino acids. The CDR3 DNA reads as TGTGCCAGTACCGCTTTTGGAGGCAGGGGTGATGAAAAACTGTTTTTT. It codes for CASTAFGGRGDEKLFF.

V and J are TRBV2 and TRBJ2-1, with a tentative D call TRBD1 (6 bases). The CDR3 loop spans 12 amino acids. V shed 7 bases and J shed 9 bases, with 13 bases lying between them. Germline V gene sequence: CDR1 SNHLY, CDR2 FYNNEI. The CDR3 loop reads CASNIRGGEQFF. The CDR3 region has the DNA TGTGCCAGCAATATTCGAGGGGGTGAGCAGTTCTTC. The whole variable domain, remainder taken from reference TRBV2 and TRBJ2-1, is EPEVTQTPSHQVTQMGQEVILRCVPISNHLYFYWYRQILGQKVEFLVSFYNNEISEKSEIFDDQFSVERPDGSNFTLKIRSTKLEDSAMYFCASNIRGGEQFFGPGTRLTVL.

This clone has more than one count but fewer than ten. V is TRBV28 and J is TRBJ1-1; tentative D call: TRBD1 (6 bases). Between the trimmed V and J ends, which lost 5 bases and 1 base, there was a span of 11 bases. This CDR3 is 14 amino acids long. Germline V lookup: CDR1 MDHEN, CDR2 SYDVKM. CDR3 residues: CASSTGNWNTEAFF. CDR3 DNA: TGTGCCAGCAGTACAGGGAATTGGAACACTGAAGCTTTCTTT.

In nucleotides, the CDR3 is TGTGCCAGTAGTATATCAGTTTACGAGACCCAGTACTTC. Protein product: CASSISVYETQYF. This chain joins TRBV19 and TRBJ2-5; D ambiguous. Deletions cut 2 bases from V and 5 bases from J, with 9 bases between. CDR3 length: 13 amino acids. Germline V gene lookup returns CDR1 LNHDA and CDR2 SQIVND (reference sequence).

The rearrangement joins TRBV19 to TRBJ2-7; 10 nucleotides match TRBD1. The CDR3 is made up of 13 amino acids. Unmatched junction bases numbered 0, after V lost 4 bases and J lost 3 bases. The germline V gene encodes CDR1 LNHDA and CDR2 SQIVND (reference sequence). CDR3 DNA sequence: TGTGCCAGTAGTAGGACAGGGGGCTACGAGCAGTACTTC. Its translation is CASSRTGGYEQYF.

The chain uses TRBV28 and TRBJ2-7; TRBD2 agrees at 7 bases. Trimming removed 6 bases from V and 4 bases from J; junction bases left unmatched: 9. The CDR3 extends over 14 amino acids. CDR1 is MDHEN and CDR2 is SYDVKM in the germline V gene. CDR3: CASRTPGGRYEQYF. DNA of the CDR3: TGTGCCAGCAGGACCCCAGGCGGGAGATACGAGCAGTACTTC.

This chain joins TRBV19 and TRBJ1-2; possibly TRBD1 for D (6 bases). The CDR3 spans 15 residues. The germline CDR1 and CDR2 sequences are LNHDA and SQIVND (reference sequence). The germline V and J ends were trimmed by 6 bases and 1 base, with 15 bases remaining between them. The CDR3 sequence is CASSPTGNYNYGYTF. The CDR3 bases are TGTGCCAGTAGCCCGACAGGAAACTATAACTATGGCTACACCTTC.

The chain has TRBV7-9 and TRBJ1-1; D is possibly TRBD1 (6 bases). V dropped 3 bases and J dropped 8 bases, with 16 bases sitting between them. Germline lookup yields CDR1 SEHNR and CDR2 FQNEAQ (reference sequence). The CDR3 covers 14 residues. In DNA form, the CDR3 reads TGTGCCAGCAGCTTGATTGGACAGAGTGGGGAAGCTTTCTTT. Its translation: CASSLIGQSGEAFF.

The chain couples TRBV5-4 to TRBJ2-5; 11 bases are a match to TRBD2. The CDR3 has 18 residues. Trimming removed 3 bases from V and 4 bases from J; junction bases left unmatched: 14. The germline V gene encodes CDR1 SGHNT and CDR2 YYREEE (reference sequence). CDR3 sequence: CASSSGTSGALRPETQYF. In DNA, the CDR3 is TGTGCCAGCAGCTCTGGGACTAGCGGTGCCCTCAGACCAGAGACCCAGTACTTC.

This clone was seen once. The chain joins TRBV9 to TRBJ2-5; TRBD2 aligns across 10 bases. Germline V gene sequence: CDR1 SGDLS, CDR2 YYNGEE. V gave up 0 bases and J gave up 1 base; unmatched junction bases: 3. The CDR3 has 16 amino acids. The CDR3 DNA sequence: TGTGCCAGCAGCGTAGGGACTAGCGGACCCCAAGAGACCCAGTACTTC. This sequence encodes CASSVGTSGPQETQYF.

This clone was counted only a few times. The chain combines TRBV19 with TRBJ1-4; D perhaps matches TRBD1 (5 bases). Germline CDR1 reads LNHDA; CDR2 reads SQIVND (reference sequence). CDR3 length: 14 residues. V lost 3 bases to trimming and J lost 8 bases, with 13 bases between them. DNA for the CDR3: TGTGCCAGTAGTATGAAGGGGAGCGGGGAAAAACTGTTTTTT. The encoded protein is CASSMKGSGEKLFF.

A single count supports this clone. The gene calls are TRBV18 and TRBJ2-7; tentatively, D is TRBD1 (6 bases). Trimming pared 5 bases from V and 2 bases from J, leaving 13 bases between. The CDR3 runs to 14 residues. CDR1 KGHSH and CDR2 LQKENI come from the germline V gene. CDR3: CASSTGTRTYEQYF. The DNA of the CDR3 is TGTGCCAGCTCAACAGGGACAAGGACCTACGAGCAGTACTTC.

This clone appeared once. The chain couples TRBV3-1 (or the pseudogene TRBV3-2) to TRBJ1-4; the D gene is possibly TRBD1 (6 bases). The V and J ends lost 5 bases and 4 bases respectively, with 11 bases between them. CDR1 is LGHDT, CDR2 YNNKEL, per germline (reference sequence). The CDR3 runs to 14 residues. The CDR3 nucleotides read TGTGCCAGCAGCTACAGGGCGAATAATGAAAAACTGTTTTTT. This sequence encodes CASSYRANNEKLFF.

The chain links TRBV27 to TRBJ1-4, with 7 bases matching TRBD1. Trimming cost V 2 bases and J 7 bases; bases outside gene matches: 10. Germline CDR1 MNHEY, CDR2 SMNVEV (reference sequence). CDR3 length: 16 residues. The CDR3 DNA follows: TGTGCCAGCAGTTTAGCGACAAGGGGGCGCGGTGAAAAACTGTTTTTT. Translating it yields CASSLATRGRGEKLFF.

This clone was seen only a few times. The same CDR3 is also encoded by other DNA sequences in this sample. This rearrangement joins TRBV19 to TRBJ1-3, with a weak D call TRBD1 (5 bases). The CDR3 spans 14 residues. V lost 5 bases and J 4 bases, leaving 12 bases between the germline ends. Germline V lookup: CDR1 LNHDA, CDR2 SQIVND (reference sequence). The CDR3 reads CASSSGGRGNTIYF. The CDR3 bases are TGTGCCAGTAGTTCCGGGGGAAGAGGAAACACCATATATTTT.

This chain uses TRBV4-1 with TRBJ1-1; 7 positions agree with TRBD1. This CDR3 is built from 14 residues. The germline V gene encodes CDR1 MGHRA and CDR2 YSYEKL. V lost 4 bases to trimming and J lost 3 bases; unmatched junction nucleotides: 5. The CDR3 region is CASSLGQADTEAFF. CDR3 in DNA: TGCGCCAGCAGCCTCGGACAGGCGGACACTGAAGCTTTCTTT.

The chain uses TRBV9 and TRBJ2-7; 8 nucleotides line up with TRBD1. Germline CDR1 SGDLS, CDR2 YYNGEE. The CDR3 covers 14 residues. V shed 4 bases, J shed 3 bases, and the junction held 6 bases outside the gene matches. Written as DNA, the CDR3 is TGTGCCAGCAGCCCTGGACAGGGAAACTACGAGCAGTACTTC. As protein: CASSPGQGNYEQYF.

This clone was counted once. The rearrangement uses TRBV7-8 and TRBJ2-6, with 7 nucleotides matching TRBD1. The CDR3 runs 17 residues. The trim removed 4 bases at V and 4 bases at J, leaving 10 bases unmatched. Germline assignment: CDR1 SGHVS and CDR2 FQNEAQ. The CDR3 is CASSSPGQSPGANVLTF. The DNA for the CDR3 is TGTGCCAGCAGCTCCCCGGGACAGTCACCCGGGGCCAACGTCCTGACTTTC. The entire variable domain, with the rest obtained from reference TRBV7-8 and TRBJ2-6, is as follows: GAGVSQSPRYKVAKRGQDVALRCDPISGHVSLFWYQQALGQGPEFLTYFQNEAQLDKSGLPSDRFFAERPEGSVSTLKIQRTQQEDSAVYLCASSSPGQSPGANVLTFGAGSRLTVL.

J is TRBJ1-2 and V is TRBV25-1, with 8 nucleotides matching TRBD1. The CDR3 runs 15 residues. Germline CDR1 MGHDK, CDR2 SYGVNS. J lost 3 bases, V lost 4 bases, and 7 bases had no gene match. In DNA, the CDR3 is TGTGCCAGCAGTGGGACAGGGCGGGGCTACTATGGCTACACCTTC. It encodes CASSGTGRGYYGYTF.

V is TRBV10-3 and J is TRBJ2-5; 7 bases fit TRBD2. Germline lookup yields CDR1 ENHRY and CDR2 SYGVKD. The junction had 10 bases not matched to a gene; V was cut back by 6 bases and J by 3 bases. The CDR3 runs to 15 residues. DNA of the CDR3: TGTGCCATCAGGGATACAATAAGCGGGAAAGAGACCCAGTACTTC. It yields the protein CAIRDTISGKETQYF.

With regard to this clone: The same CDR3 also results from other DNA sequences found in this sample. This chain uses TRBV14 with TRBJ1-1; D is undetermined. The length of the CDR3 is 13 residues. Germline-derived CDR1 and CDR2 are SGHDN and FVKESK. V gave up 4 bases and J gave up 1 base, with 7 bases separating them. DNA of the CDR3: TGTGCCAGCAGCCCACGAGGGAACACTGAAGCTTTCTTT. Its protein product is CASSPRGNTEAFF.

This chain connects TRBV14 to TRBJ2-7; D may be TRBD1 (6 bases). Germline CDR1 is SGHDN and CDR2 is FVKESK. V was clipped by 1 base and J by 2 bases, with 12 bases between them. This CDR3 has 15 residues. The CDR3 nucleotides are TGTGCCAGCAGCCAAGCCAGGGGTCCTACCTACGAGCAGTACTTC. This sequence encodes CASSQARGPTYEQYF. Complete variable domain (other parts from reference TRBV14 and TRBJ2-7): EAGVTQFPSHSVIEKGQTVTLRCDPISGHDNLYWYRRVMGKEIKFLLHFVKESKQDESGMPNNRFLAERTGGTYSTLKVQPAELEDSGVYFCASSQARGPTYEQYFGPGTRLTVT.

The chain carries TRBV9 and TRBJ2-2; possible D gene TRBD1, 5 bases. Trimming stripped 2 bases from V and 8 bases from J, with 10 bases between. Germline CDR1 is SGDLS and CDR2 is YYNGEE. The CDR3 length is 13 residues. The CDR3 is CASSVRVLGELFF. For the CDR3, the DNA is TGTGCCAGCAGCGTCAGGGTTTTGGGGGAGCTGTTTTTT.

This clone has a handful of counts. V gene TRBV9 combines with J gene TRBJ1-2, with TRBD1 matching 9 bases. With 4 bases clipped from V and 4 bases from J, the junction kept 8 bases outside the gene matches. The CDR3 contains 15 residues. CDR1 and CDR2 from the germline V gene are SGDLS and YYNGEE. CDR3 bases: TGTGCCAGCAGCACAGGGGGACAGGGCAGCTATGGCTACACCTTC. Residues: CASSTGGQGSYGYTF.

This chain uses TRBV10-3 with TRBJ1-1, with a tentative D call TRBD1 (6 bases). Germline assignment: CDR1 ENHRY and CDR2 SYGVKD. Between the trimmed V and J ends, which lost 4 bases and 0 bases, there was a span of 18 bases. The CDR3 runs to 17 residues. The CDR3 reads CAISVGGGRGLNTEAFF. The CDR3 bases are TGTGCCATCAGTGTCGGGGGGGGCAGGGGATTGAACACTGAAGCTTTCTTT.

The rearrangement joins TRBV7-8 to TRBJ1-5; D remains unclear. V was trimmed by 2 bases and J by 7 bases, leaving 12 bases between them. Germline CDR1 SGHVS, CDR2 FQNEAQ. The CDR3 has 14 residues. The CDR3 sequence: CASSLLRSGQPQHF. CDR3 nucleotides: TGTGCCAGCAGCTTACTTCGTTCGGGGCAGCCCCAGCATTTT.

The chain recombines TRBV5-1 with TRBJ2-5; 11 bases are a match to TRBD2. With V trimmed by 4 bases and J by 4 bases, 12 bases remained unmatched. This CDR3 contains 17 residues. Germline assignment: CDR1 SGHRS and CDR2 YFSETQ. This chain's CDR3 is CASSPIAGGPRRETQYF. CDR3 DNA: TGCGCCAGCAGCCCGATAGCGGGAGGGCCGAGGAGAGAGACCCAGTACTTC.